Each of the 16 T cell receptor beta chains below was sequenced from the same sample in a study of post-analysis software for immune sequencing data. The study's findings and limits: Included in a set of a handful of TRBV segments more frequent in patients than controls were TRBV5-6, TRBV5-1 and TRBV20-1.

These receptors have no known antigen. Prepared TCR beta cDNA libraries contained unique molecular identifiers. Each CDR3 protein is one row after TCRdb ran MiXCR on the PCR reads. This sample has approximately 690,000 distinct CDR3 sequences, with 55% to 60% found just once. What was sequenced was blood. The source is a girl aged 2 to 9 with multiple sclerosis.

The genes are TRBV14 and TRBJ2-5, with no clear D. Germline-derived CDR1 and CDR2 are SGHDN and FVKESK. V shed 4 bases and J shed 4 bases, with 10 bases lying between them. The CDR3 has 13 residues. CDR3 nucleotide sequence: TGTGCCAGCAGCCCCTGGGCAAGAGAGACCCAGTACTTC. This codes for CASSPWARETQYF.

The CDR3 DNA reads TGCGCCAGCAGCTTGGAAGCAGCCCCTGATCAAGAAGCTTTCTTT. Its protein is CASSLEAAPDQEAFF. This chain uses TRBV5-1 with TRBJ1-1; unclear D gene. Germline V gives CDR1 SGHRS, CDR2 YFSETQ. V lost 0 bases to trimming and J lost 8 bases, with 17 bases between them. CDR3 length equals 15 residues.

V is TRBV28 and J is TRBJ2-3, with 11 positions matching TRBD2. CDR1 is MDHEN and CDR2 is SYDVKM in the germline V gene. This CDR3 is 15 amino acids long. The V and J ends lost 3 bases and 6 bases, in that order; junction bases with no gene match: 5. The CDR3 nucleotides read TGTGCCAGCAGTTTCACTAGCGGGAGACCCGATACGCAGTATTTT. Translating it yields CASSFTSGRPDTQYF.

This clonotype turned up a few times. CDR3 DNA: TGTGCCAGCAGCCAGTTATCGCTAGCTTTCTTT. Its translation: CASSQLSLAFF. The rearrangement uses TRBV14 and TRBJ1-1, with D unresolved. Looked up from germline, CDR1 is SGHDN and CDR2 is FVKESK. CDR3 length equals 11 residues. V lost 3 bases and J 10 bases, leaving 9 bases between the germline ends.

V gene TRBV13 combines with J gene TRBJ2-7, with 10 bases aligning to TRBD1. In germline, CDR1 is PRHDT, CDR2 FYEKMQ (reference sequence). This CDR3 spans 14 amino acids. Trimming took 2 bases from V and 5 from J; bases not matched to a gene: 3. CDR3 loop: CASSLRGTGDEQYF. The DNA for the CDR3 is TGTGCCAGCAGCTTAAGAGGGACAGGGGACGAGCAGTACTTC.

The CDR3 is CASSFGLAGYTDTQYF. For the CDR3, the DNA is TGTGCCAGCAGCTTCGGGCTAGCGGGGTACACAGATACGCAGTATTTT. This rearrangement joins TRBV7-3 to TRBJ2-3, with TRBD2 matching over 9 bases. CDR3 length: 16 residues. The V segment lost 3 bases and the J segment 2 bases; nucleotides outside the gene matches: 6. Germline V gene data show CDR1 as SGHTA and CDR2 as FQGTGA.

The chain is built from TRBV15 and TRBJ2-3; 9 bases are a match to TRBD2. J was trimmed by 9 bases and V by 0 bases; bases with no gene match: 7. This CDR3 comprises 15 residues. Germline V CDR1 and CDR2: LNHNV, YYDKDF (reference sequence). Here the CDR3 DNA reads TGTGCCACCAGCAGAGATCTGGGCGGGGGGGCCACGCAGTATTTT. It specifies CATSRDLGGGATQYF.

This chain links TRBV5-1 with TRBJ1-5; 11 bases fit TRBD1. The CDR3 runs 15 residues. J lost 5 bases, V lost 0 bases, and 1 base had no gene match. Germline V gene lookup returns CDR1 SGHRS and CDR2 YFSETQ. CDR3 nucleotide sequence: TGCGCCAGCAGCTTGGGGGACAGGGGGGATCAGCCCCAGCATTTT. It codes for CASSLGDRGDQPQHF.

Only a few counts were recorded for this clonotype. The rearrangement links TRBV29-1 to TRBJ1-1; maybe TRBD1 (6 bases). The CDR3 is made up of 13 amino acids. V shed 6 bases and J shed 1 base, with 12 bases lying between them. CDR1 SQVTM and CDR2 ANQGSEA come from the germline V gene. DNA of the CDR3: TGCAGCGTAGCAGGGGAACCGAACACTGAAGCTTTCTTT. Its translation is CSVAGEPNTEAFF. Supplemented by reference TRBV29-1 and TRBJ1-1, the full variable domain reads SAVISQKPSRDICQRGTSLTIQCQVDSQVTMMFWYRQQPGQSLTLIATANQGSEATYESGFVIDKFPISRPNLTFSTLTVSNMSPEDSSIYLCSVAGEPNTEAFFGQGTRLTVV.

This clonotype was seen more than once but under ten times. The gene calls are TRBV2 and TRBJ2-3; tentative D call: TRBD1 (6 bases). This CDR3 is built from 14 residues. In germline, CDR1 is SNHLY, CDR2 FYNNEI. V lost 4 bases to trimming and J lost 0 bases, with 8 bases between them. The CDR3 here is CASSGTASTDTQYF. DNA of the CDR3: TGTGCCAGCAGTGGGACAGCTAGCACAGATACGCAGTATTTT.

The chain combines TRBV29-1 with TRBJ2-5; 7 nucleotides line up with TRBD2. V was clipped by 0 bases and J by 4 bases; unmatched bases: 5. The CDR3 spans 14 residues. In germline, CDR1 is SQVTM, CDR2 ANQGSEA. In DNA, the CDR3 is TGCAGCGTTGAAGAGGTGGGGAGGGGAGAGACCCAGTACTTC. Its translation is CSVEEVGRGETQYF.

Only one count was recorded for this clonotype. V is TRBV5-1 and J is TRBJ2-7, with D possibly being TRBD2 (6 bases). Germline CDR1 reads SGHRS; CDR2 reads YFSETQ. The CDR3 has 16 amino acids. Trimming pared 0 bases from V and 4 bases from J, leaving 17 bases between. In nucleotides, the CDR3 is TGCGCCAGCAGCTTGGCCGCGGGGATGGCGAAATACGAGCAGTACTTC. Its translation is CASSLAAGMAKYEQYF.

V is TRBV7-2 and J is TRBJ2-1, with 11 bases matching TRBD2. The CDR3 totals 17 residues. CDR1 is SGHTA and CDR2 is FQGNSA in the germline V gene. V lost 1 base to trimming and J lost 1 base; unmatched junction nucleotides: 3. The CDR3 reads CASSLGSGGVSYNEQFF. CDR3 sequence (DNA): TGTGCCAGCAGCTTAGGTAGCGGGGGGGTTTCCTACAATGAGCAGTTCTTC.

V and J are TRBV7-9 and TRBJ1-2, with 7 bases matching TRBD1. CDR1 SEHNR and CDR2 FQNEAQ come from the germline V gene (reference sequence). The CDR3 has 13 amino acids. V shed 5 bases, J shed 3 bases, and the junction held 3 bases outside the gene matches. The DNA of the CDR3 is TGTGCCAGCAGCCTGGACAGGTACTATGGCTACACCTTC. It codes for CASSLDRYYGYTF.

This clonotype has a handful of counts. This rearrangement joins TRBV20-1 to TRBJ2-4; D is unclear. The CDR3 is 13 residues long. The germline gives CDR1 DFQATT, CDR2 SNEGSKA (reference sequence). V was clipped by 1 base and J by 1 base, with 5 bases between them. As DNA, the CDR3 is TGCAGTGCTAGAGGTCGGGCCAAAAACATTCAGTACTTC. Translation: CSARGRAKNIQYF.

This clonotype has only a few counts. The gene calls are TRBV20-1 and TRBJ2-3; a possible D gene is TRBD1 (6 bases). Between the trimmed V and J ends, which lost 4 bases and 3 bases, there was a span of 17 bases. Germline CDR1 and CDR2: DFQATT and SNEGSKA (reference sequence). This CDR3 region has 15 residues. The CDR3 loop reads CSATLSGGRTDTQYF. Here the CDR3 DNA reads TGCAGTGCTACCCTGAGTGGGGGCCGTACAGATACGCAGTATTTT.